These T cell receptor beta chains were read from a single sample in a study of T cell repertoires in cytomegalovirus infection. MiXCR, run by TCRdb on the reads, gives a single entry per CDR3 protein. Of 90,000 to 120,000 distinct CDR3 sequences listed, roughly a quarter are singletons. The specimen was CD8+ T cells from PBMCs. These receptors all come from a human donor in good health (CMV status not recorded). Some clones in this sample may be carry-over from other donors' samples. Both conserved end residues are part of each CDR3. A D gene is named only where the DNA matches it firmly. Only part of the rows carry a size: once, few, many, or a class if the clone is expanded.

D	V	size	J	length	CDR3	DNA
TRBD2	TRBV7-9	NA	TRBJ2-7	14	CASMGGTSGYEQYF	TGTGCCAGCATGGGGGGGACTAGCGGATACGAGCAGTACTTC
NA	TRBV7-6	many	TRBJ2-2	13	CASSLSGSGELFF	TGTGCCAGCAGCTTAAGCGGCAGCGGGGAGCTGTTTTTT
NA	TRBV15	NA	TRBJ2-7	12	CATRDGGPEQYF	TGTGCCACCAGAGACGGAGGTCCAGAACAGTACTTC
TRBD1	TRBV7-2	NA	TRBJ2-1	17	CASSLHTGTGSYNEQFF	TGTGCCAGCAGCCTTCATACCGGGACAGGCTCCTACAATGAGCAGTTCTTC
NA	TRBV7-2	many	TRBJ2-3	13	CASSPGLTDTQYF	TGTGCCAGCAGCCCGGGGCTTACAGATACGCAGTATTTT
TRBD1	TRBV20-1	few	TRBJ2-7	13	CSATGQLSYEQYF	TGCAGTGCTACGGGACAGCTTTCCTACGAGCAGTACTTC
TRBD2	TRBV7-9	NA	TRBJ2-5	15	CASSSPGLAKETQYF	TGTGCCAGCAGCTCGCCGGGACTAGCGAAGGAGACCCAGTACTTC
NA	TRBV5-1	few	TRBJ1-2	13	CASSSGQRYGYTF	TGCGCCAGCAGCTCAGGACAGCGCTATGGCTACACCTTC
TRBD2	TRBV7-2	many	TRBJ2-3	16	CASSYGGGLATDTQYF	TGTGCCAGCAGTTACGGGGGGGGACTAGCAACAGATACGCAGTATTTT
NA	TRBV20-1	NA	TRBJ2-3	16	CSAASPQGTRTDTQYF	TGCAGTGCTGCCTCCCCACAGGGTACCCGCACAGATACGCAGTATTTT
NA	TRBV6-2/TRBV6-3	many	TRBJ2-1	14	CASSSFPRRSEQFF	TGTGCCAGCAGTTCTTTTCCTAGGAGGTCGGAGCAGTTCTTC
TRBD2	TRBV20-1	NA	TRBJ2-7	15	CSARDIAGAGYEQYF	TGCAGTGCTAGAGATATTGCGGGAGCGGGATACGAGCAGTACTTC
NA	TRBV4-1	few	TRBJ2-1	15	CASSQDERSHNEQFF	TGCGCCAGCAGCCAAGATGAGAGATCCCACAATGAGCAGTTCTTC
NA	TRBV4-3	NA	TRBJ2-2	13	CASSQDRAGELFF	TGCGCCAGCAGCCAAGACAGGGCCGGGGAGCTGTTTTTT
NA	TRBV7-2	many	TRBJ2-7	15	CASSLEGGLSYEQYF	TGTGCCAGCAGCTTAGAGGGCGGCCTCTCCTACGAGCAGTACTTC
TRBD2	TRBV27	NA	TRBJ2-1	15	CASSPRGGRYNEQFF	TGTGCCAGCAGTCCCCGCGGGGGACGGTACAATGAGCAGTTCTTC
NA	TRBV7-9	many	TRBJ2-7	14	CASSFRDVPYEQYF	TGTGCCAGCAGCTTCCGGGACGTCCCCTACGAGCAGTACTTC
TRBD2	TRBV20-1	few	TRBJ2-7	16	CSARDPLREGAYEQYF	TGCAGTGCTAGAGATCCTCTACGGGAGGGCGCCTACGAGCAGTACTTC
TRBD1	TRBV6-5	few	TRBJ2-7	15	CASSSRDRVSNEQYF	TGTGCCAGCAGTTCTCGTGACAGGGTGTCGAACGAGCAGTACTTC
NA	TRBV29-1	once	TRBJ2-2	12	CSGLGNTGELFF	TGCAGCGGACTAGGGAACACCGGGGAGCTGTTTTTT
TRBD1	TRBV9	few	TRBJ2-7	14	CASSGGTGRREQYF	TGTGCCAGCAGCGGCGGGACAGGGCGGCGGGAGCAGTACTTC
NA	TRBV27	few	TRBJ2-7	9	CASSYEQYF	TGTGCCAGCAGTTACGAGCAGTACTTC
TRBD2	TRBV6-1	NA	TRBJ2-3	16	CASSPERTSGADTQYF	TGTGCCAGCAGCCCCGAACGGACTAGCGGGGCAGATACGCAGTATTTT
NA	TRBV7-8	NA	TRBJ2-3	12	CASSLAGGTQYF	TGTGCCAGCAGCTTAGCGGGTGGGACGCAGTATTTT